The 24 T cell receptor beta chains reported below all come from one sample, sequenced in a study of T cells after posttransplantation cyclophosphamide. Data came from immunoSEQ multiplex PCR; TCRdb stores just in-frame clones and leaves some out. The sample has some 7,400 clones; around 72% are singletons. The sequenced sample was memory CD4+ T cells sorted from blood. The source is a woman between 45 and 60 years old in good health and a related stem cell transplant donor.

The chain joins TRBV7-9 to TRBJ2-7; 9 bases fit TRBD2. The CDR3 is 15 amino acids. Germline-derived CDR1 and CDR2 are SEHNR and FQNEAQ (reference sequence). J was trimmed by 3 bases and V by 4 bases; bases with no gene match: 7. The CDR3 here is CASSSDLAGRYEQYF. DNA for the CDR3: TGTGCCAGCAGCTCCGACCTAGCGGGACGCTACGAGCAGTACTTC.

The rearrangement joins TRBV19 to TRBJ2-1, with TRBD2 matching 7 bases. V was pared by 6 bases and J by 3 bases, with 5 bases of the junction left unmatched. The CDR3 covers 14 residues. Per germline, CDR1 LNHDA and CDR2 SQIVND (reference sequence). CDR3 nucleotide sequence: TGTGCCAGTAGCACGAGCGGGGTCTACAATGAGCAGTTCTTC. Translation: CASSTSGVYNEQFF.

The V gene is TRBV5-1, the J gene TRBJ2-5; D perhaps matches TRBD1 (6 bases). The V gene lost 2 bases and the J gene lost 1 base, with 12 bases spanning the gap. Per germline, CDR1 SGHRS and CDR2 YFSETQ. This CDR3 is built from 15 residues. The CDR3 loop is CASSFIGTLQETQYF. In DNA, the CDR3 is TGCGCCAGCAGCTTTATTGGGACACTCCAAGAGACCCAGTACTTC.

This chain uses TRBV5-1 with TRBJ2-3; maybe TRBD1 (5 bases). The CDR3 consists of 16 residues. Trimming left V 4 bases short and J 2 bases short, with 17 bases between. CDR1 and CDR2 (germline): SGHRS, YFSETQ. This chain's CDR3 is CASSPGVGPSTDTQYF. The CDR3 DNA is TGCGCCAGCAGCCCGGGTGTGGGGCCCTCCACAGATACGCAGTATTTT.

There are a few counts of this clone. V usage is TRBV28 and J usage is TRBJ2-7, with 8 nucleotides matching TRBD1. This CDR3 has 15 residues. The ends lost 8 bases at V and 2 bases at J; junction bases unmatched: 11. The germline CDR1 and CDR2 sequences are MDHEN and SYDVKM. DNA for the CDR3: TGTGCCAGCTACCCCGGACAGGGACGAACCTACGAGCAGTACTTC. Protein product: CASYPGQGRTYEQYF.

The CDR3 region is CASSVVAGGDNEQFF. The CDR3 DNA reads TGTGCCAGCAGCGTAGTAGCGGGGGGGGACAATGAGCAGTTCTTC. The rearrangement uses TRBV9 and TRBJ2-1; 11 nucleotides line up with TRBD2. Germline trimming cut 0 bases from V and 5 bases from J; bases unmatched to any gene: 1. The CDR3 sequence is 15 residues long. Germline loops: CDR1 SGDLS, CDR2 YYNGEE.

V is TRBV5-4 and J is TRBJ2-1; 16 bases line up with TRBD2. The CDR3 covers 16 residues. The trim removed 5 bases at V and 10 bases at J, leaving 9 bases unmatched. CDR1 is SGHNT and CDR2 is YYREEE in the germline V gene (reference sequence). CDR3 residues: CASSRSGTSGRGEQFF. Here the CDR3 DNA reads TGTGCCAGCAGTCGTAGTGGGACTAGCGGGAGGGGCGAGCAGTTCTTC. Filled out from reference TRBV5-4 and TRBJ2-1, the complete variable domain reads ETGVTQSPTHLIKTRGQQVTLRCSSQSGHNTVSWYQQALGQGPQFIFQYYREEENGRGNFPPRFSGLQFPNYSSELNVNALELDDSALYLCASSRSGTSGRGEQFFGPGTRLTVL.

This clone was seen only a few times. This chain joins TRBV7-2 and TRBJ1-5; TRBD1 might be the D (6 bases). This CDR3 spans 14 amino acids. The germline V and J ends were trimmed by 6 bases and 2 bases, with 11 bases remaining between them. The germline gives CDR1 SGHTA, CDR2 FQGNSA. The CDR3 loop is CASRGHLGNQPQHF. The CDR3 coding sequence is TGTGCCAGCAGGGGACACCTTGGCAATCAGCCCCAGCATTTT.

This chain joins TRBV11-2 and TRBJ1-5; TRBD1 matches at 7 bases. CDR1 and CDR2 from the germline V gene are SGHAT and FQNNGV. The junction had 4 bases not matched to a gene; V was cut back by 0 bases and J by 5 bases. The CDR3 spans 15 residues. The CDR3 loop reads CASSLDQGGDQPQHF. In DNA form, the CDR3 reads TGTGCCAGCAGCTTAGATCAGGGGGGCGATCAGCCCCAGCATTTT.

The genes are TRBV2 and TRBJ1-2; a possible D gene is TRBD1 (5 bases). With 11 bases removed from V and 4 bases from J, the gap between germline ends came to 14 bases. The CDR3 is 12 amino acids. Germline CDR1 is SNHLY and CDR2 is FYNNEI. CDR3 protein: CAGHRISYGYTF. The CDR3 DNA reads TGTGCCGGACACCGAATCAGCTATGGCTACACCTTC.

This sequence joins TRBV2 and TRBJ2-7; TRBD1 agrees at 9 bases. Per germline, CDR1 SNHLY and CDR2 FYNNEI. The V gene end was trimmed by 4 bases and the J gene end by 7 bases; junction bases not matched to a gene: 11. The CDR3 is 15 residues long. The CDR3 DNA reads as TGTGCCAGCAGTGCGAGGACAGGGGAAGAGTGGGAGCAGTACTTC. This sequence encodes CASSARTGEEWEQYF.

This clone has a single count. The chain joins TRBV11-2 to TRBJ1-1, with TRBD1 as a possible D gene (5 bases). This CDR3 has 14 residues. Germline V gene sequence: CDR1 SGHAT, CDR2 FQNNGV. Trimming stripped 2 bases from V and 2 bases from J, with 9 bases between. The CDR3 DNA reads TGTGCCAGCAGCTTAAATGGACACAACACTGAAGCTTTCTTT. This gives the protein CASSLNGHNTEAFF.

The rearrangement links TRBV25-1 to TRBJ2-5, with 7 positions matching TRBD1. CDR3 length: 13 residues. With V trimmed by 7 bases and J by 3 bases, 5 bases remained unmatched. CDR1 and CDR2 (germline): MGHDK, SYGVNS. The CDR3 bases are TGTGCCAGCATCCTGACAGGGAAAGAGACCCAGTACTTC. Translation: CASILTGKETQYF.

The sample holds a few counts of this clone. DNA of the CDR3: TGCGCCAGCAGTCAATCCGAGCGGGACACCTTACCCTACGAGCAGTACTTC. It specifies CASSQSERDTLPYEQYF. The chain joins TRBV23-1 to TRBJ2-7; maybe TRBD2 (7 bases). TRBV23-1 is classed as an ORF, of uncertain function. The germline V and J ends were trimmed by 0 bases and 2 bases, with 17 bases remaining between them. CDR3 size: 17 residues.

This clone was detected once. The J gene is TRBJ2-1, the V gene TRBV19; 7 bases are a match to TRBD1. CDR3 length: 15 residues. The V and J ends lost 5 bases and 8 bases, in that order; junction bases with no gene match: 12. Germline V gene sequence: CDR1 LNHDA, CDR2 SQIVND (reference sequence). CDR3 in amino acids: CASSQPGTVVYEQFF. DNA for the CDR3: TGTGCCAGTAGTCAACCCGGGACAGTTGTCTATGAGCAGTTCTTC.

The CDR3 reads CASRAPGASGRAHNEQFF. The CDR3 DNA is TGTGCCAGTAGAGCCCCCGGGGCTAGCGGGAGGGCCCACAATGAGCAGTTCTTC. The rearrangement links TRBV19 to TRBJ2-1; 12 positions match TRBD2. J lost 5 bases, V lost 6 bases, and 14 bases had no gene match. From germline, CDR1 is LNHDA and CDR2 SQIVND (reference sequence). The CDR3 is 18 residues long.

This clone has a handful of counts. The J gene is TRBJ2-7, the V gene TRBV7-9; D gene uncertain. Germline V gene lookup returns CDR1 SEHNR and CDR2 FQNEAQ (reference sequence). Trimming cost V 5 bases and J 4 bases, with 12 bases left between them. The CDR3 is made up of 13 amino acids. The CDR3 reads CASSPPMTYEQYF. CDR3 in DNA: TGTGCCAGCAGCCCCCCGATGACTTACGAGCAGTACTTC.

This clone was recorded once. The chain combines TRBV7-9 with TRBJ2-5, with TRBD1 matching over 7 bases. Germline V gives CDR1 SEHNR, CDR2 FQNEAQ (reference sequence). The V and J ends lost 11 bases and 5 bases, in that order; junction bases with no gene match: 11. This CDR3 contains 13 residues. The CDR3 DNA follows: TGTGCCCTGAGCCCCGGGACAGCGGAGACCCAGTACTTC. Translating it yields CALSPGTAETQYF.

The chain joins TRBV19 to TRBJ2-3; no definite D call. The CDR3 covers 13 residues. V was clipped by 7 bases and J by 1 base, with 9 bases between them. CDR1 LNHDA and CDR2 SQIVND come from the germline V gene (reference sequence). The DNA of the CDR3 is TGTGCCAGTAAACCGAGCGGCACAGATACGCAGTATTTT. Its translation: CASKPSGTDTQYF.

This rearrangement joins TRBV18 to TRBJ1-5; 8 nucleotides align to TRBD1. The CDR3 length is 17 residues. Trimming cost V 4 bases and J 4 bases; bases outside gene matches: 12. The germline gives CDR1 KGHSH, CDR2 LQKENI. This CDR3 is CASSLDRPDRGNQPQHF. The CDR3 DNA reads TGTGCCAGCTCACTTGATCGGCCCGACAGGGGAAATCAGCCCCAGCATTTT.

The chain uses TRBV29-1 and TRBJ2-7; 8 nucleotides match TRBD1. Germline V gene sequence: CDR1 SQVTM, CDR2 ANQGSEA. The ends lost 6 bases at V and 8 bases at J; junction bases unmatched: 12. This CDR3 comprises 13 residues. The CDR3 sequence is CSVIIGQGGQQYF. CDR3 DNA sequence: TGCAGCGTAATAATCGGACAGGGAGGACAGCAGTACTTC.

This chain uses TRBV18 with TRBJ1-4; no firm D call. Trimming cost V 3 bases and J 0 bases, with 8 bases left between them. The germline V gene has CDR1 KGHSH and CDR2 LQKENI. CDR3 size: 15 residues. The DNA for the CDR3 is TGTGCCAGCTCACCCCCGGGAGCAACTAATGAAAAACTGTTTTTT. Translated, it gives CASSPPGATNEKLFF.

Of note for this clone: A read error may produce the germline difference seen at one junction end. In DNA, the CDR3 is TGTGCCAGCAGCTTCACCCCCGGGACTAACAATGGGCAGTTCTTC. Translation gives CASSFTPGTNNGQFF. This sequence joins TRBV11-2 and TRBJ2-1, with 7 bases that match TRBD2. This CDR3 is 15 amino acids long. Germline-derived CDR1 and CDR2 are SGHAT and FQNNGV.

CDR3 in DNA: TGTGCCAGCAGCATCGGACAGATTGAAGCTTTCTTT. Encoded protein: CASSIGQIEAFF. V usage is TRBV11-2 and J usage is TRBJ1-1, with a weak D call TRBD1 (6 bases). The CDR3 loop spans 12 amino acids. CDR1 SGHAT and CDR2 FQNNGV come from the germline V gene. V dropped 5 bases and J dropped 7 bases, with 11 bases sitting between them.